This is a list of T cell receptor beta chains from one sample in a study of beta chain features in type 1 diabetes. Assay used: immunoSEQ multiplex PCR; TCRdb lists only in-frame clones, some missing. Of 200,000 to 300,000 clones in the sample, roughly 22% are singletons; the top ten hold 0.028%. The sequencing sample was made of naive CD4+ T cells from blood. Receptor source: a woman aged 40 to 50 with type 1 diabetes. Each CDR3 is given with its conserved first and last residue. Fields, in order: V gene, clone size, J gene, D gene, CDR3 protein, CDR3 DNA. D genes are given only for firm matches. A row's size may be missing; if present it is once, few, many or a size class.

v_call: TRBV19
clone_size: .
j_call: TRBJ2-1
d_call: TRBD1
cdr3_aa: CASTPMPRDRGLGEQFF
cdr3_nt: TGTGCCAGTACCCCTATGCCGAGAGACAGGGGGCTCGGAGAGCAGTTCTTC

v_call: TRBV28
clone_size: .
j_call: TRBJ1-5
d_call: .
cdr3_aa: CASSLSGNQPQHF
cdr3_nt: TGTGCCAGCAGTTTATCCGGCAATCAGCCCCAGCATTTT

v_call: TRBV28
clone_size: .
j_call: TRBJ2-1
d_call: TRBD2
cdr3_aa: CASSPTSGGADEQFF
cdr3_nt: TGTGCCAGCAGTCCTACTAGCGGGGGGGCAGATGAGCAGTTCTTC

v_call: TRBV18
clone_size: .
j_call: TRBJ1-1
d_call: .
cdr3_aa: CASSPSDTEAFF
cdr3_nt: TGTGCCAGCTCACCATCGGACACTGAAGCTTTCTTT

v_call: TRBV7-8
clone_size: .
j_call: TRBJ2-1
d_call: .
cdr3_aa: CASSSQVISYNEQFF
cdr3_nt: TGTGCCAGCAGCTCACAGGTGATCTCCTACAATGAGCAGTTCTTC

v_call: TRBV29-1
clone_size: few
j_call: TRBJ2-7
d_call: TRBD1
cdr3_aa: CSVESGQGSYEQYF
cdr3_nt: TGCAGCGTTGAAAGTGGACAGGGTTCCTACGAGCAGTACTTC

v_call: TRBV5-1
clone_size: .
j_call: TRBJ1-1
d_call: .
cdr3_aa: CASSLQGQYAEAFF
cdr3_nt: TGCGCCAGCAGCTTACAGGGTCAGTACGCTGAAGCTTTCTTT

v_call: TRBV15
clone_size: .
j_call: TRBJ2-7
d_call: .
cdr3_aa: CATSRPQSSEQYF
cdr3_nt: TGTGCCACCAGCAGGCCGCAGTCCAGCGAGCAGTACTTC

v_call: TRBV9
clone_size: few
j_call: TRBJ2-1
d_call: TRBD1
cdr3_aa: CASSPGQGLNEQFF
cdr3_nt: TGTGCCAGCAGCCCCGGACAGGGGTTGAATGAGCAGTTCTTC

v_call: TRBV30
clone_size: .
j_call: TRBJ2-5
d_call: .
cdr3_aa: CAWAPSTRQETQYF
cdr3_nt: TGTGCCTGGGCGCCTTCCACTCGCCAAGAGACCCAGTACTTC

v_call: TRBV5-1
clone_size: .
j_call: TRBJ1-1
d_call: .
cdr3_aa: CASSLSGDGTEAFF
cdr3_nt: TGCGCCAGCAGCTTGTCGGGTGACGGTACTGAAGCTTTCTTT

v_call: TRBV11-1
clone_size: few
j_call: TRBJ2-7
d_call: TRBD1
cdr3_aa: CASRDPGTGIYEQYF
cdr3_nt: TGTGCCAGCAGAGATCCCGGGACAGGGATCTACGAGCAGTACTTC

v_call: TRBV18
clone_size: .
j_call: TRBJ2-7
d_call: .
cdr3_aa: CASSPTEQGLGTPYEQYF
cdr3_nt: TGTGCCAGCTCACCTACGGAACAGGGCCTTGGAACCCCTTACGAGCAGTACTTC

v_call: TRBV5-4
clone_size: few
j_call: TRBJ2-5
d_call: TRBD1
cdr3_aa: CASSFPGQGGETQYF
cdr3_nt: TGTGCCAGCAGCTTCCCTGGACAGGGCGGGGAGACCCAGTACTTC

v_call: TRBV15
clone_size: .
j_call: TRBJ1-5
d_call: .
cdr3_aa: CATSSVPSNQPQHF
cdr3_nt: TGTGCCACCAGCAGCGTCCCCTCTAATCAGCCCCAGCATTTT

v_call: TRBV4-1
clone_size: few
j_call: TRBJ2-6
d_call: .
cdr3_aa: CASSLGVSGANVLTF
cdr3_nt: TGCGCCAGCAGCCTGGGAGTCTCTGGGGCCAACGTCCTGACTTTC

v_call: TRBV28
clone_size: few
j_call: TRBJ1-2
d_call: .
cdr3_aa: CASSLGTRRGYTF
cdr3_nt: TGTGCCAGCAGTTTAGGGACTAGGAGAGGCTACACCTTC

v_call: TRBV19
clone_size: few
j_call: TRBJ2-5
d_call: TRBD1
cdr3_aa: CASGQERETQYF
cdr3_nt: TGTGCCAGTGGACAGGAGCGGGAGACCCAGTACTTC

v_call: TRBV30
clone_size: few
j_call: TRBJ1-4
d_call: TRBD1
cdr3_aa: CAWAGQGWNEKLFF
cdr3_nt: TGTGCCTGGGCAGGACAGGGTTGGAATGAAAAACTGTTTTTT

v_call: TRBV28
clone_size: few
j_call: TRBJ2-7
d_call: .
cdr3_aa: CASSGNSYEQYF
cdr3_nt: TGTGCCAGCAGCGGGAACTCCTACGAGCAGTACTTC

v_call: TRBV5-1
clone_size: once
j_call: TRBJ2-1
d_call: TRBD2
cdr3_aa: CASTQLSGRFNEQFF
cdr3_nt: TGCGCCAGCACCCAACTTAGCGGGAGGTTCAATGAGCAGTTCTTC

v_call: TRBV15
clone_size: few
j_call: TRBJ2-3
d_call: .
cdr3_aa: CATTEPGTDTQYF
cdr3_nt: TGTGCCACCACGGAGCCGGGAACAGATACGCAGTATTTT

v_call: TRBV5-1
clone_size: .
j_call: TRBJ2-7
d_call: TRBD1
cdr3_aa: CASSRTGVLEQYF
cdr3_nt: TGCGCCAGCAGCAGGACAGGGGTTCTCGAGCAGTACTTC

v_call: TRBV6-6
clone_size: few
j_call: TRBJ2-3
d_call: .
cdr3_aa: CASSGFSTDTQYF
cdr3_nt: TGTGCCTCCTCAGGGTTTAGCACAGATACGCAGTATTTT

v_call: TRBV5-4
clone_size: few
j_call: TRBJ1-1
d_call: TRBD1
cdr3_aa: CASSSGQKDTEAFF
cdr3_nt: TGTGCCAGCAGCTCGGGACAGAAGGACACTGAAGCTTTCTTT

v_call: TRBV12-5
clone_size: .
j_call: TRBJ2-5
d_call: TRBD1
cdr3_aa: CASGLGTGGETQYF
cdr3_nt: TGTGCTAGTGGTTTAGGGACAGGGGGCGAGACCCAGTACTTC

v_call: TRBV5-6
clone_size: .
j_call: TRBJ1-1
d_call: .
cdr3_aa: CASSRWTRNTEAFF
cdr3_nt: TGTGCCAGCAGCCGTTGGACACGGAACACTGAAGCTTTCTTT

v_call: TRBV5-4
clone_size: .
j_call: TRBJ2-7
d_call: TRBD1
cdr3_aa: CASSRDRTYEQYF
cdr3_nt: TGTGCCAGCAGCCGGGACAGGACCTACGAGCAGTACTTC

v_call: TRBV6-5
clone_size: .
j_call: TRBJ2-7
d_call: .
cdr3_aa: CASSYSHLGSYEQYF
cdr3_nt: TGTGCCAGCAGTTACAGCCACCTTGGCTCCTACGAGCAGTACTTC

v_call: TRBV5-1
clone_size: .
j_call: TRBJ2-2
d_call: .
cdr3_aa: CASSLAQVTGELFF
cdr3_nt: TGCGCCAGCAGCTTGGCGCAGGTCACCGGGGAGCTGTTTTTT

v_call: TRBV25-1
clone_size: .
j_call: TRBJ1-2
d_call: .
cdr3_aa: CASSDPSERGNYGYTF
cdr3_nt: TGTGCCAGCAGTGACCCCTCGGAACGGGGAAACTATGGCTACACCTTC

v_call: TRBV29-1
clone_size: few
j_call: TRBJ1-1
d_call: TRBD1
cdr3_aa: CSVEDRIKTEAFF
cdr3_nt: TGCAGCGTTGAGGACAGGATAAAAACTGAAGCTTTCTTT

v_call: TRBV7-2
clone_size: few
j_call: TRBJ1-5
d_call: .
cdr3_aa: CASSLDATPGQPQHF
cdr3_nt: TGTGCCAGCAGCTTAGACGCGACACCGGGGCAGCCCCAGCATTTT

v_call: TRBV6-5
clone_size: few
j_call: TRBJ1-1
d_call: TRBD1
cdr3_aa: CASGRPGTGDVFF
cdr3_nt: TGTGCCAGCGGACGCCCCGGGACAGGGGATGTTTTCTTT

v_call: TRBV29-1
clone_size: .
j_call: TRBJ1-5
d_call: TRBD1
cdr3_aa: CSALMGTGGYQPQHF
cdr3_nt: TGCAGCGCGCTAATGGGGACAGGGGGCTATCAGCCCCAGCATTTT

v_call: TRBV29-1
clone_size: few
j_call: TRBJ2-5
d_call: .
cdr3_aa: CSTRRGSQETQYF
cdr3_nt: TGCAGTACCCGCCGGGGGAGCCAAGAGACCCAGTACTTC

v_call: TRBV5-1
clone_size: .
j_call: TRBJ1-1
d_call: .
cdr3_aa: CASSSSGTGVGFF
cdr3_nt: TGCGCCAGCAGCTCCTCAGGGACGGGGGTGGGTTTCTTT

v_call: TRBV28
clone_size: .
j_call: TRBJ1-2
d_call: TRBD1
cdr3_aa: CASMGQLLLNRTF
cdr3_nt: TGTGCCAGCATGGGACAGCTTCTTCTAAATAGAACCTTC

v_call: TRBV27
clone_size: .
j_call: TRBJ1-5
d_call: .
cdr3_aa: CASSLSKGGGSNQPQHF
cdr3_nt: TGTGCCAGCAGTTTATCGAAGGGCGGGGGTAGCAATCAGCCCCAGCATTTT

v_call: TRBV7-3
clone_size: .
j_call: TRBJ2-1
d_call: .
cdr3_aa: CASSATPLYNEQFF
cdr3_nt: TGTGCCAGCAGCGCAACCCCACTCTACAATGAGCAGTTCTTC

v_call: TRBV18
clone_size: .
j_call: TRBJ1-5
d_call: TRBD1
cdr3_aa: CASSPRLLGNPGQGSPKPQHF
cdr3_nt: TGTGCCAGCTCACCACGGCTTCTCGGGAATCCGGGACAGGGGTCTCCGAAGCCCCAGCATTTT

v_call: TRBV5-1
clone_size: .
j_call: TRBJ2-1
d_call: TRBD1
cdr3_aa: CASSQQRQGYNEQFF
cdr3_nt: TGCGCCAGCAGCCAACAACGACAGGGCTACAATGAGCAGTTCTTC

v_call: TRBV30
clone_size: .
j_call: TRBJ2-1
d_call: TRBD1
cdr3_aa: CAWRGPGQGTAEQFF
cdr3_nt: TGTGCCTGGAGGGGACCGGGACAGGGGACGGCTGAGCAGTTCTTC

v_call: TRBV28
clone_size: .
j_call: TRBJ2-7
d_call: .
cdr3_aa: CASTGPVEQYF
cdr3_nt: TGTGCCAGCACTGGCCCCGTAGAGCAGTACTTC

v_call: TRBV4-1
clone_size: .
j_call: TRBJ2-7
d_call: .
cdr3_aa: CASSQDRAGVEQYF
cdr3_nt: TGCGCCAGCAGCCAAGATCGGGCAGGGGTCGAGCAGTACTTC

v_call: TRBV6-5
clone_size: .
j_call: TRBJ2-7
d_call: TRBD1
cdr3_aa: CASSYLGTGRHEQYF
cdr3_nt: TGTGCCAGCAGTTACTTGGGGACAGGGAGACACGAGCAGTACTTC